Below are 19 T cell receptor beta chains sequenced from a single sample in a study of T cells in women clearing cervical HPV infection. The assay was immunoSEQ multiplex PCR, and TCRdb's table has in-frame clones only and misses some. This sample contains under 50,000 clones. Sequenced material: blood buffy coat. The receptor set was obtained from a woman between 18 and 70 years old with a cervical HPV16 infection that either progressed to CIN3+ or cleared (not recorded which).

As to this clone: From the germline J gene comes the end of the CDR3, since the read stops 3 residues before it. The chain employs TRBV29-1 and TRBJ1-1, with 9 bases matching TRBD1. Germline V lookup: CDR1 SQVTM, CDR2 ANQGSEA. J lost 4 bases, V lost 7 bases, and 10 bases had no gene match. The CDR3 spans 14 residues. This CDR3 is CSAGQGTMSTEAFF. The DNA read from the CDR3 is TGCAGCGCAGGACAGGGGACAATGAGCACTGAA.

This chain's CDR3 is CASTSRGREPYDYTF. The covered CDR3 bases are TGCGCCAGCACCAGTAGGGGCAGGGAACCCTACGAC. V is TRBV23-1 and J is TRBJ1-2, with a possible D match to TRBD1 (5 bases). Read coverage stops 3 residues before the CDR3 terminus; the germline J gene supplies the remainder. TRBV23-1 is designated an ORF whose function remains uncertain. This CDR3 has 15 residues.

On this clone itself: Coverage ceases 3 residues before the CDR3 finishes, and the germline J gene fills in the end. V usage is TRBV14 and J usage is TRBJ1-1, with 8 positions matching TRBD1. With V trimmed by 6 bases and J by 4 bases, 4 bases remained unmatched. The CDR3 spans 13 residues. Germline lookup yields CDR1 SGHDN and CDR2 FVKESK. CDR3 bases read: TGTGCCAGCAGTGGACAGGGTGGCACTGAA. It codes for CASSGQGGTE. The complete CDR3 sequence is CASSGQGGTEAFF.

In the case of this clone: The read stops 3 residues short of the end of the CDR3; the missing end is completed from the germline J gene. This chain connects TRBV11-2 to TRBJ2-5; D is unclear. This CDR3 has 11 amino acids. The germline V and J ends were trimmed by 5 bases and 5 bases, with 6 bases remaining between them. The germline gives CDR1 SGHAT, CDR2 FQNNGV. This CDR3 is CASSTGETQYF. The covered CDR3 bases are TGTGCCAGCAGCACCGGGGAGACC.

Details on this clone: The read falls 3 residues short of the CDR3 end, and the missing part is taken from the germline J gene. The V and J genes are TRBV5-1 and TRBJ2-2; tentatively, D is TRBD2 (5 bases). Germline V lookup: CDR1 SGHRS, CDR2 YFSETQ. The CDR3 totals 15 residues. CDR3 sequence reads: CASSRVSSTNEKLFF. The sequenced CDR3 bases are TGCGCCAGCAGCCGCGTTTCGTCGACTAATGAAAAG.

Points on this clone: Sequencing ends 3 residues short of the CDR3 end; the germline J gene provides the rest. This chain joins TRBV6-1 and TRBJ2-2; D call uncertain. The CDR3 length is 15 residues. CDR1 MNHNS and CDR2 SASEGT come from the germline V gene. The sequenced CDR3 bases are TGTGCCAGCAGTGAAGTAGGGTCTCATAATTCACCG. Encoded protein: CASSEVGSHNSP. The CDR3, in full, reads CASSEVGSHNSPLFF.

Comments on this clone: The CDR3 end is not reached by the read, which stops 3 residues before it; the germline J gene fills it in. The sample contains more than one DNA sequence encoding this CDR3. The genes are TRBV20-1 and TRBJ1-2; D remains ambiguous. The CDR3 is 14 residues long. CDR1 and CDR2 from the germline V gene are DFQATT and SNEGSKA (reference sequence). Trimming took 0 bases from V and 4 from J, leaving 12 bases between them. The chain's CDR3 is CSARDPQEAYGYTF. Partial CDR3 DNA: TGCAGTGCTAGAGATCCCCAAGAAGCCTATGGC.

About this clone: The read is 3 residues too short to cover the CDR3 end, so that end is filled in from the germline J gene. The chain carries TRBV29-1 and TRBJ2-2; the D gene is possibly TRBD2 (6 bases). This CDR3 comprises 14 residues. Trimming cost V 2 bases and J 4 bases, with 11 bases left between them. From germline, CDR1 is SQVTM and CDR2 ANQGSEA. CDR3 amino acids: CSVEQGGFTGELFF. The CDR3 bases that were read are TGCAGCGTTGAACAAGGAGGGTTCACCGGGGAG.

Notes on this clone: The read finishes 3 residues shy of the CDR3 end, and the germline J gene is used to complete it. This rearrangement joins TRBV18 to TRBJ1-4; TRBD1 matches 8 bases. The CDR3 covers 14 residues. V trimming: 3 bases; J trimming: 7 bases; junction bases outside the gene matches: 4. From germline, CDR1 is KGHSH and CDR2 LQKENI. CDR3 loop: CASSPDRVREKLFF. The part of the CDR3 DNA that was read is TGTGCCAGCTCACCGGACAGGGTTCGTGAAAAA.

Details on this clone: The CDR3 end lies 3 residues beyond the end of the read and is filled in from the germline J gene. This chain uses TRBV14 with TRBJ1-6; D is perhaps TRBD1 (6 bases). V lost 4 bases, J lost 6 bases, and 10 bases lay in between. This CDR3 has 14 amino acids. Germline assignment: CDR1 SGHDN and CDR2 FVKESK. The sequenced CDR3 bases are TGTGCCAGCAGCCTCGGACAGCCTAATTCACCC. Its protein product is CASSLGQPNSP. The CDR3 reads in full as CASSLGQPNSPLHF.

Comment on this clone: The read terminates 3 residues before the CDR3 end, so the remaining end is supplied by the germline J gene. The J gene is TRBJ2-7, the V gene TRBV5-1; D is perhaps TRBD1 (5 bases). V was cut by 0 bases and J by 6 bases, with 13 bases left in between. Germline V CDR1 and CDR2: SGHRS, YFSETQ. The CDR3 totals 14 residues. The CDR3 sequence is CASSLEAGGAEQYF. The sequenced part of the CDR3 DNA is TGCGCCAGCAGCTTGGAAGCAGGTGGGGCCGAG.

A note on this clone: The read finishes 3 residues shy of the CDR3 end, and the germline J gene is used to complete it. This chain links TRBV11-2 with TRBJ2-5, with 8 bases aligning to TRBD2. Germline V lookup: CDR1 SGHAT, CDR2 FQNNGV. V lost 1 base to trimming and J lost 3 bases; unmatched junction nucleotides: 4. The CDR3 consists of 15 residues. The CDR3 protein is CASSLGLRGEETQYF. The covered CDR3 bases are TGTGCCAGCAGCTTAGGGTTGCGGGGGGAAGAGACC.

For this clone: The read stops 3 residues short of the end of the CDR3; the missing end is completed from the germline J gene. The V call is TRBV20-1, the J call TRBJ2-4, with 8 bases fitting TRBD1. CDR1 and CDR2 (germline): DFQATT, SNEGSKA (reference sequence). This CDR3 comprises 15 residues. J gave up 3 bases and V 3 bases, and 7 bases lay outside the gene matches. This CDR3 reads CSARTGDRGKNIQYF. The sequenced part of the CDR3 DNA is TGCAGTGCTAGGACAGGGGATAGGGGCAAAAACATT.

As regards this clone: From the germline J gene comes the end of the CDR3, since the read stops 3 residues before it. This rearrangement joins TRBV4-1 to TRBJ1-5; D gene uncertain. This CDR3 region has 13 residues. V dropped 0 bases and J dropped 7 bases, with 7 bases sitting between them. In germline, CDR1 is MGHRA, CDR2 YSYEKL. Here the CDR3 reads CASSQDPRQPQHF. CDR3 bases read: TGCGCCAGCAGCCAAGATCCGCGGCAGCCC.

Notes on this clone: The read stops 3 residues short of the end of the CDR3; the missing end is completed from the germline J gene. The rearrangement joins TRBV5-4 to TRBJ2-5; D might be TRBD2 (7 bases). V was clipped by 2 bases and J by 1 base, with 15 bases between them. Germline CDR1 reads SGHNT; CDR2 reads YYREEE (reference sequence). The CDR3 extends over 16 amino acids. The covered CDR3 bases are TGTGCCAGCAGCTTCCGGATGGGGGGGGCCCAAGAGACC. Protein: CASSFRMGGAQET. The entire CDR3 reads CASSFRMGGAQETQYF.

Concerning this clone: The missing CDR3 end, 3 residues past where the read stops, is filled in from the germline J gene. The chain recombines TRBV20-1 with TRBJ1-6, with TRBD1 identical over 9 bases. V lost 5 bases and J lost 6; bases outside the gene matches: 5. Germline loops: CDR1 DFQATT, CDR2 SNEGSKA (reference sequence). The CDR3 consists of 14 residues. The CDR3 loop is CSAVWDRVNSPLHF. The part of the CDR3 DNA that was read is TGCAGTGCTGTATGGGACAGGGTTAATTCACCC.

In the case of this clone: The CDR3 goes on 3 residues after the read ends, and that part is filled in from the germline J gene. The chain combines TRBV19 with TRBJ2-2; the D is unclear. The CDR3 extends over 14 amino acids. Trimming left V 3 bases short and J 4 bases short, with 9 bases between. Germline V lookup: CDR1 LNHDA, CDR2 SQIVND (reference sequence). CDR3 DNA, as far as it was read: TGTGCCAGTAGTATCGGTCCGAGCACCGGGGAG. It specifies CASSIGPSTGE. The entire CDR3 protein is CASSIGPSTGELFF.

CDR3: CATRGGTNEKLFF. The sequenced part of the CDR3 DNA is TGTGCCACTCGGGGGGGGACTAATGAAAAG. V usage is TRBV12-3 or TRBV12-4 and J usage is TRBJ2-2; 8 nucleotides match TRBD2. The CDR3 goes on 3 residues after the read ends, and that part is filled in from the germline J gene. CDR3 length equals 13 residues.

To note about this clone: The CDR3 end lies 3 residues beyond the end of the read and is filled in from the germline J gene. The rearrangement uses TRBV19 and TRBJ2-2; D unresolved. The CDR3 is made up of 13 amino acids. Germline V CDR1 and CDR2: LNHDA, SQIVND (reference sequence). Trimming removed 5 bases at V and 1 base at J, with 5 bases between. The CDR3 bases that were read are TGTGCCAGTAGTCCACAGAACACCGGGGAG. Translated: CASSPQNTGE. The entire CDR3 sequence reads CASSPQNTGELFF.